This TCR beta chain was profiled in a study of early T cells in non-severe SARS-CoV-2 infection. About the study: Bulk RNA isolated from unsorted whole blood underwent sequencing; chains were not paired. Study results and caveats: Lookups in VDJdb leaned toward anti-spike CD8 responses and missed private and CD4 specificities.

The protocol attached unique molecular identifiers to individual cDNA molecules. Via MiXCR, TCRdb re-called the 5' RACE reads, giving one row per CDR3 protein. The table records some 91,000 distinct CDR3 sequences, under 15% of them present only once. Comment on this clonotype: Its target is not known.

The sample taken for sequencing was whole blood. The source is an adult who was a healthcare worker with PCR-confirmed SARS-CoV-2 infection or an uninfected control (not recorded which).

In DNA form, the CDR3 reads TGTGCCAGCAGCACGGACACATCCTACGAGCAGTACTTC. It is translated as CASSTDTSYEQYF. V is TRBV3-1 and J is TRBJ2-7; D possibly corresponds to TRBD1 (5 bases). With 5 bases removed from V and 1 base from J, the gap between germline ends came to 9 bases. The germline gives CDR1 LGHDT, CDR2 YNNKEL (reference sequence). This CDR3 has 13 amino acids.